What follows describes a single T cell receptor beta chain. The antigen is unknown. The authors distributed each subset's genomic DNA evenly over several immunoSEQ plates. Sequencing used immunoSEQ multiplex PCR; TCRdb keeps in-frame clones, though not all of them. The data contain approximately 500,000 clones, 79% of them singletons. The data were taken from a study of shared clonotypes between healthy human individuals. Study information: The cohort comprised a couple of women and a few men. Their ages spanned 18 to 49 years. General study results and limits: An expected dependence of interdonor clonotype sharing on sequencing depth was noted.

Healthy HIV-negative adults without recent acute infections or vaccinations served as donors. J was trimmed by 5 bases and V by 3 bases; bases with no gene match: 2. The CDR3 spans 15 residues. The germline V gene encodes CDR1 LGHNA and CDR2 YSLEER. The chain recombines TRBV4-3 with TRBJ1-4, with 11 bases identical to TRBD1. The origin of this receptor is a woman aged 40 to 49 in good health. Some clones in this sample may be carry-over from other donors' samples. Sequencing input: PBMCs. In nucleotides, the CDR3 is TGCGCCAGCAGCCAGGACAGGGGGCAAAATGAAAAACTGTTTTTT. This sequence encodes CASSQDRGQNEKLFF.